The sequence of this T cell receptor (beta chain) was determined in a study of T cell responses to AZD1222 COVID-19 vaccine. Method: immunoSEQ multiplex PCR; TCRdb's copy keeps in-frame clones and lacks some. The sample records 140,000 or so clones, roughly 92% being singletons. Overall study findings and caveats: Across spike, vaccine-associated CD4 TCRs were found, dominant at 160-218 and 743-854. Females made up more of the donors, who were largely white British, and clonal diversity may have come out too low.

The CDR3 is made up of 12 amino acids. Germline CDR1 SGHVS, CDR2 FQNEAQ. The V end lost 1 base, the J end lost 3 bases, and 4 bases lay between the germline ends. A single count supports this clone. Antigen specificity is unknown. The source is an adult who received the AZD1222 COVID-19 vaccine. Sequenced here: peripheral blood, sampled 28 days after the second AZD1222 dose. The gene calls are TRBV7-8 and TRBJ2-7; no clear D gene. The CDR3 spells CASSLGDYEQYF. The CDR3 DNA is TGTGCCAGCAGCTTAGGGGACTACGAGCAGTACTTC.